The 30 T cell receptor beta chains given below trace back to one sample, sequenced in a study of patients and donors after allogeneic stem cell transplantation. TCRdb processed the RT-PCR reads anew with MiXCR; each CDR3 protein has one entry. The sample includes over a thousand distinct CDR3 sequences, roughly 6% of them seen just once. The sequencing sample was made of blood, either unsorted or a sorted T cell fraction (not recorded which). These receptors all stem from a human donor who was either an allogeneic HSCT recipient or a stem cell or donor lymphocyte infusion donor (not recorded which). It is not recorded whose cells these are; they may come from a transplant donor.

This clonotype ranks as medium-sized. V gene TRBV7-2 combines with J gene TRBJ2-1; tentative D call: TRBD2 (6 bases). The CDR3 is 15 amino acids. V lost 5 bases and J 5 bases, leaving 16 bases between the germline ends. The germline V gene has CDR1 SGHTA and CDR2 FQGNSA. As DNA, the CDR3 is TGTGCCAGCAGCCCTGAGGAGCGGGCTGACAATGAGCAGTTCTTC. It codes for CASSPEERADNEQFF.

The chain carries TRBV7-2 and TRBJ2-3, with D hard to call. The CDR3 consists of 13 residues. Per the germline V gene, CDR1 is SGHTA and CDR2 is FQGNSA. V lost 5 bases and J lost 5, with 11 bases in between. Here the CDR3 reads CASSQRMKDTQYF. The CDR3 DNA follows: TGTGCCAGCAGCCAAAGGATGAAAGATACGCAGTATTTT.

This chain links TRBV7-8 with TRBJ1-1, with D tentatively TRBD1 (5 bases). The CDR3 has 13 amino acids. Germline CDR1 reads SGHVS; CDR2 reads FQNEAQ. Trimming cost V 5 bases and J 1 base, with 8 bases left between them. CDR3: CASSADRNTEAFF. In nucleotides, the CDR3 is TGTGCCAGCAGCGCCGACAGGAACACTGAAGCTTTCTTT.

This clonotype qualifies as medium-sized. The chain joins TRBV7-2 to TRBJ2-3; D may be TRBD1 (6 bases). The germline gives CDR1 SGHTA, CDR2 FQGNSA. V shed 6 bases and J shed 9 bases, with 13 bases lying between them. CDR3 length: 12 amino acids. The CDR3 loop reads CASSSGTKTQYF. The CDR3 bases are TGTGCCAGCAGTTCCGGGACAAAAACGCAGTATTTT.

This clonotype is large in the sample. The chain is built from TRBV30 and TRBJ2-1; 15 nucleotides agree with TRBD2. This CDR3 region has 16 residues. The ends lost 3 bases at V and 10 bases at J; junction bases unmatched: 10. CDR1 GTSNPN and CDR2 SVGIG come from the germline V gene (reference sequence). The CDR3 DNA follows: TGTGCCTGGAGACTCCCCGGACTAGCGGGAGGGATAGAGCAGTTCTTC. It is translated as CAWRLPGLAGGIEQFF.

By sample share, this clonotype is medium-sized. The chain recombines TRBV20-1 with TRBJ2-3; D uncertain. Deletions cut 5 bases from V and 3 bases from J, with 15 bases between. Germline CDR1 reads DFQATT; CDR2 reads SNEGSKA (reference sequence). The CDR3 has 14 amino acids. The chain's CDR3 is CSARSNLVTDTQYF. The CDR3 nucleotides are TGCAGTGCTCGCTCCAACCTAGTGACAGATACGCAGTATTTT.

By its share, this clonotype is medium-sized (0.01 to 0.1%). The gene calls are TRBV7-2 and TRBJ2-1; 8 bases are shared with TRBD2. J gave up 6 bases and V 5 bases, and 6 bases lay outside the gene matches. The CDR3 is made up of 14 amino acids. Germline lookup yields CDR1 SGHTA and CDR2 FQGNSA. The CDR3 protein is CASSPVAGGNEQFF. The DNA of the CDR3 is TGTGCCAGCAGCCCCGTGGCGGGAGGCAATGAGCAGTTCTTC.

This chain connects TRBV19 to TRBJ2-1; D unclear. Trimming shortened V by 7 bases and J by 4 bases, and 8 bases separated the two germline ends. This CDR3 spans 12 amino acids. Germline V gene lookup returns CDR1 LNHDA and CDR2 SQIVND (reference sequence). CDR3 region: CASTTSYNEQFF. CDR3 bases: TGTGCCAGTACAACTTCGTACAATGAGCAGTTCTTC.

This rearrangement joins TRBV7-8 to TRBJ2-3; D may be TRBD1 (6 bases). The germline gives CDR1 SGHVS, CDR2 FQNEAQ. V was shortened by 5 bases and J by 0 bases, with 12 bases between the two germline ends. This CDR3 has 15 residues. In nucleotides, the CDR3 is TGTGCCAGCAGCCCACAGGGCTCTAGCACAGATACGCAGTATTTT. This gives the protein CASSPQGSSTDTQYF.

This clonotype is labeled medium-sized. The rearrangement joins TRBV6-6 to TRBJ1-5, with D perhaps TRBD1 (5 bases). The CDR3 is 15 amino acids. Trimming took off 6 bases at V and 1 base at J, with 13 bases between the two ends. Germline V gene sequence: CDR1 MNHNY, CDR2 SVGAGI (reference sequence). The CDR3 reads CASSSVRDSNQPQHF. For the CDR3, the DNA is TGTGCCAGCAGCTCCGTCCGGGACAGCAATCAGCCCCAGCATTTT.

This clonotype was found a few times. The rearrangement links TRBV7-9 to TRBJ2-3; possibly TRBD1 for D (5 bases). Germline V gene data show CDR1 as SEHNR and CDR2 as FQNEAQ (reference sequence). The V and J ends lost 6 bases and 0 bases respectively, with 19 bases between them. CDR3 size: 17 residues. The DNA for the CDR3 is TGTGCCAGCAGACCTGACAGAGTTATCATTAGCACAGATACGCAGTATTTT. Translating gives CASRPDRVIISTDTQYF.

This clonotype is medium-sized in the sample. This chain links TRBV5-4 with TRBJ2-3; maybe TRBD1 (6 bases). This CDR3 is 16 amino acids long. Germline CDR1 and CDR2: SGHNT and YYREEE (reference sequence). V was cut by 0 bases and J by 3 bases, with 14 bases left in between. The CDR3 nucleotides are TGTGCCAGCAGCTTGGCCCGTGTGGGGGCTACAGATACGCAGTATTTT. This sequence encodes CASSLARVGATDTQYF.

This clonotype qualifies as large (0.1 to 1%). V is TRBV20-1 and J is TRBJ2-2; tentative D call: TRBD1 (5 bases). Germline V CDR1 and CDR2: DFQATT, SNEGSKA (reference sequence). V was cut by 3 bases and J by 4 bases, with 12 bases left in between. The CDR3 extends over 14 amino acids. This CDR3 is CSASKTVATGELFF. The CDR3 DNA reads as TGCAGTGCTAGCAAGACAGTTGCCACCGGGGAGCTGTTTTTT.

In its sample, this clonotype ranks as medium-sized. The V gene is TRBV7-2, the J gene TRBJ2-3, with TRBD1 matching over 7 bases. J gave up 4 bases and V 2 bases, and 12 bases lay outside the gene matches. From germline, CDR1 is SGHTA and CDR2 FQGNSA. This CDR3 region has 17 residues. In DNA form, the CDR3 reads TGTGCCAGCAGCTTACCCTTGACAGGGATGAGCGCAGATACGCAGTATTTT. Amino acids: CASSLPLTGMSADTQYF.

This clonotype was detected only a few times. This chain's CDR3 is CASSLNNNQPQHF. In DNA form, the CDR3 reads TGTGCCAGCAGTTTAAACAACAATCAGCCCCAGCATTTT. The gene calls are TRBV12-3 or TRBV12-4 and TRBJ1-5; D remains ambiguous. Trimming stripped 2 bases from V and 3 bases from J, with 5 bases between. The CDR3 totals 13 residues.

This clonotype ranks as large. The chain is built from TRBV29-1 and TRBJ2-1, with 10 bases that match TRBD2. Germline lookup yields CDR1 SQVTM and CDR2 ANQGSEA. This CDR3 comprises 18 residues. V lost 4 bases to trimming and J lost 5 bases; unmatched junction nucleotides: 17. The CDR3 loop is CSVVLPPTSGLLDNEQFF. The CDR3 DNA follows: TGCAGCGTTGTATTGCCCCCGACTAGCGGGTTGCTCGACAATGAGCAGTTCTTC.

In its sample, this clonotype ranks as large (0.1 to 1%). The chain carries TRBV11-3 and TRBJ2-1; the D is unclear. Germline V gives CDR1 SGHNT, CDR2 YENEEA. The CDR3 spans 13 residues. Trimming cost V 2 bases and J 4 bases, with 6 bases left between them. The DNA for the CDR3 is TGTGCCAGCAGCTTAAACCGTTACAATGAGCAGTTCTTC. Its translation is CASSLNRYNEQFF.

This clonotype showed up just a few times. The rearrangement links TRBV4-2 to TRBJ2-3, with 11 bases aligning to TRBD2. Losses at the gene ends were 4 bases for V and 6 bases for J; bases not matched to a gene: 6. The CDR3 loop spans 15 amino acids. Germline-derived CDR1 and CDR2 are LGHNA and YNFKEQ. As DNA, the CDR3 is TGTGCCAGCAGCCCTGGGACTAGCGGAAGCGATACGCAGTATTTT. Translated, it gives CASSPGTSGSDTQYF.

This clonotype was counted between two and nine times. The chain combines TRBV20-1 with TRBJ1-1; no clear D. Germline assignment: CDR1 DFQATT and CDR2 SNEGSKA (reference sequence). This CDR3 comprises 11 residues. V was pared by 6 bases and J by 4 bases, with 9 bases between. CDR3 coding DNA: TGCAGTGCCGATGGGCCCACTGAAGCTTTCTTT. This codes for CSADGPTEAFF.

This clonotype is labeled medium-sized. V and J are TRBV6-5 and TRBJ2-1; D unresolved. Trimming took off 8 bases at V and 14 bases at J, with 16 bases between the two ends. The CDR3 contains 11 residues. Per germline, CDR1 MNHEY and CDR2 SVGAGI. CDR3 DNA: TGTGCCAGCTCAAACTACAATGTAGAGTTCTTC. The encoded protein is CASSNYNVEFF.

This clonotype was found a few times. J is TRBJ2-6 and V is TRBV5-1; no clear D gene. This CDR3 contains 14 residues. Trimming removed 5 bases from V and 0 bases from J, with 6 bases in between. Germline lookup yields CDR1 SGHRS and CDR2 YFSETQ. For the CDR3, the DNA is TGCGCCAGCAGGAAGGGCTCTGGGGCCAACGTCCTGACTTTC. It codes for CASRKGSGANVLTF.

This clonotype is medium-sized. This chain uses TRBV12-3 or TRBV12-4 with TRBJ2-3; the match to TRBD2 covers 10 bases. V dropped 4 bases and J dropped 0; count of bases not matched to a gene: 1. The CDR3 sequence is 15 residues long. The CDR3 coding sequence is TGTGCCAGCAGTTGGACTAGCGGTAGCACAGATACGCAGTATTTT. This gives the protein CASSWTSGSTDTQYF.

This clonotype is large within its sample. This chain uses TRBV7-2 with TRBJ2-3; TRBD2 aligns across 9 bases. J lost 1 base, V lost 5 bases, and 10 bases had no gene match. The CDR3 extends over 17 amino acids. CDR1 is SGHTA and CDR2 is FQGNSA in the germline V gene. As DNA, the CDR3 is TGTGCCAGCAGCCCTCGCGGGAGGGGCAGGGGCACAGATACGCAGTATTTT. This translates into CASSPRGRGRGTDTQYF.

J is TRBJ1-2 and V is TRBV5-4; D is unclear. In germline, CDR1 is SGHNT, CDR2 YYREEE (reference sequence). The germline V and J ends were trimmed by 4 bases and 8 bases, with 12 bases remaining between them. There are 12 residues in the CDR3. CDR3 loop: CASSVDGGGYTF. The CDR3 DNA is TGTGCCAGCAGCGTGGACGGAGGGGGCTACACCTTC.

Judged by abundance, this clonotype is medium-sized (0.01 to 0.1%). V is TRBV4-2 and J is TRBJ2-5; the D gene is possibly TRBD1 (5 bases). The CDR3 contains 12 residues. Germline V gives CDR1 LGHNA, CDR2 YNFKEQ. The V end was cut by 1 base, the J end by 10 bases, with 10 bases between. The DNA for the CDR3 is TGTGCCAGCAGCCAAGGGAAAGGGGACCAGTACTTC. It specifies CASSQGKGDQYF.

This clonotype has only a few counts. This rearrangement joins TRBV12-3 or TRBV12-4 to TRBJ2-5; 11 bases map to TRBD2. With V trimmed by 2 bases and J by 4 bases, 9 bases remained unmatched. This CDR3 is built from 17 residues. CDR3 in DNA: TGTGCCAGCAGTTTATCCGGTAGCGGGAGGGGGAGAGAGACCCAGTACTTC. Translating it yields CASSLSGSGRGRETQYF.

By frequency in the sample, this clonotype is medium-sized. V and J are TRBV5-6 and TRBJ2-1; D is ambiguous. V was pared by 4 bases and J by 9 bases, with 14 bases between. The CDR3 is 13 amino acids. Germline V gene sequence: CDR1 SGHDT, CDR2 YYEEEE. The CDR3 sequence: CASSRLLAIEQFF. For the CDR3, the DNA is TGTGCCAGCAGCCGTCTACTGGCTATTGAGCAGTTCTTC.

This clonotype turned up a few times. This CDR3 is CASSSGTGGYNEQFF. For the CDR3, the DNA is TGTGCCAGCAGCTCTGGGACAGGGGGATACAATGAGCAGTTCTTC. This chain uses TRBV5-4 with TRBJ2-1; TRBD1 matches at 11 bases. This CDR3 region has 15 residues. V was pared by 3 bases and J by 4 bases, with 3 bases of the junction left unmatched. CDR1 is SGHNT and CDR2 is YYREEE in the germline V gene (reference sequence).

The chain links TRBV12-3 or TRBV12-4 to TRBJ1-1, with D tentatively TRBD1 (5 bases). The CDR3 runs to 15 residues. The V gene lost 5 bases and the J gene lost 0 bases, with 13 bases spanning the gap. CDR3 protein: CASSLRQNLNTEAFF. CDR3 DNA: TGTGCCAGCAGTCTTCGACAGAATCTGAACACTGAAGCTTTCTTT.

This clonotype was found a few times. This chain connects TRBV20-1 to TRBJ2-7, with TRBD2 matching 9 bases. CDR3 size: 13 residues. The germline CDR1 and CDR2 sequences are DFQATT and SNEGSKA (reference sequence). The V and J ends lost 2 bases and 4 bases, in that order; junction bases with no gene match: 3. CDR3 sequence reads: CSARRLAGYEQYF. The DNA for the CDR3 is TGCAGTGCTAGACGGCTAGCGGGATACGAGCAGTACTTC.